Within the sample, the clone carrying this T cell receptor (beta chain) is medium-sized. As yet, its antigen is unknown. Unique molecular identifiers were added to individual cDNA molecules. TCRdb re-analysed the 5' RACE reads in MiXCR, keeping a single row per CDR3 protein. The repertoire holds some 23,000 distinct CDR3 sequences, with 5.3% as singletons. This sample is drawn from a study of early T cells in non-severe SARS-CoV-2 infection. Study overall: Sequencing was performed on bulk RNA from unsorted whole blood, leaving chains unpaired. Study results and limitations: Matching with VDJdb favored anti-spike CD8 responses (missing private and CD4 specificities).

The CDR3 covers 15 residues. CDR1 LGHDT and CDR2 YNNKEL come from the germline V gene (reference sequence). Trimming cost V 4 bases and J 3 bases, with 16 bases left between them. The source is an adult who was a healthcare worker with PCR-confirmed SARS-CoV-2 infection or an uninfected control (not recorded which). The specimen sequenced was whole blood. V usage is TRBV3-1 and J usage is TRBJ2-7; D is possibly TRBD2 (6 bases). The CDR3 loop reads CASSRGGGNSYEQYF. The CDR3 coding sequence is TGTGCCAGCAGCCGTGGTGGGGGGAATAGCTACGAGCAGTACTTC.